Sequencing of this TCR beta chain was carried out in a study of cytomegalovirus exposure and HLA in healthy donors. This clone has just a few counts. V lost 1 base, J lost 2 bases, and 6 bases lay in between. The CDR3 runs to 14 residues. Looked up from germline, CDR1 is SGHRS and CDR2 is YFSETQ. The PCR used 60 Vbeta and 13 Jbeta primers. This table comes from immunoSEQ multiplex PCR, and its TCRdb copy is limited to in-frame clones, with some not included. The sample holds about 78,000 clones, 84% seen once. The source of this sequence is a woman between 45 and 60 years old in good health and CMV-seronegative. V usage is TRBV5-1 and J usage is TRBJ2-2, with D perhaps TRBD1 (5 bases). The sequenced sample consisted of PBMCs. The CDR3 DNA is TGCGCCAGCAGCTTGAGGGGAAACACCGGGGAGCTGTTTTTT. Its translation is CASSLRGNTGELFF.